Listed below are T cell receptor beta chains from one sample, sequenced in a study of cytomegalovirus exposure and HLA in healthy donors. The data were produced by immunoSEQ multiplex PCR, yet TCRdb's version contains in-frame clones alone and is incomplete. The sample has about 120,000 clones, 75% to 85% seen once. Source material: PBMCs. Source of these receptors: a female donor in good health and CMV-seropositive. The CDR3 runs from the conserved cysteine through the conserved F or W. A D gene is named only where the DNA matches it firmly.

-,TRBV30,TRBJ1-1,CAWSEPGYMNTEAFF,TGTGCCTGGAGTGAACCCGGGTACATGAACACTGAAGCTTTCTTT
-,TRBV5-6,TRBJ2-7,CASSFSPGHKAYEQYF,TGTGCCAGCAGCTTCAGCCCGGGACATAAAGCGTACGAGCAGTACTTC
TRBD1,TRBV5-1,TRBJ2-3,CASSWGQGRGADTQYF,TGCGCCAGCAGCTGGGGACAGGGGAGGGGCGCAGATACGCAGTATTTT
TRBD1,TRBV2,TRBJ2-1,CASRDRGQVNEQFF,TGTGCCAGCAGGGACAGGGGGCAAGTCAATGAGCAGTTCTTC
-,TRBV19,TRBJ1-1,CASSISGGAAGWTEAFF,TGTGCCAGTAGTATTTCGGGCGGGGCAGCTGGGTGGACTGAAGCTTTCTTT
TRBD1,TRBV4-1,TRBJ1-4,CASSRGQGREKLFF,TGCGCCAGCAGCCGAGGACAGGGTCGGGAAAAACTGTTTTTT
-,TRBV7-9,TRBJ2-3,CASSSPPTDTQYF,TGTGCCAGCAGCTCCCCTCCCACAGATACGCAGTATTTT
TRBD1,TRBV5-1,TRBJ2-7,CASSFRTGDYEQYF,TGCGCCAGCAGCTTTAGGACAGGGGATTACGAGCAGTACTTC
TRBD2,TRBV5-1,TRBJ2-5,CASSFGTSGGTAQYF,TGCGCCAGCAGCTTCGGGACTAGCGGGGGGACGGCCCAGTACTTC
TRBD2,TRBV27,TRBJ2-3,CASSPQAGGEDTQYF,TGTGCCAGCAGTCCCCAAGCGGGGGGGGAAGATACGCAGTATTTT
TRBD2,TRBV7-9,TRBJ2-5,CASAVAGGRETQYF,TGTGCCAGCGCCGTAGCGGGGGGGCGGGAGACCCAGTACTTC
-,TRBV10-3,TRBJ1-2,CAITEQENYGYTF,TGTGCCATCACCGAACAGGAGAACTATGGCTACACCTTC
TRBD1,TRBV5-1,TRBJ1-3,CASSDQQGNSGNTIYF,TGCGCCAGCAGCGACCAACAGGGGAACTCTGGAAACACCATATATTTT
-,TRBV11-2,TRBJ2-7,CASSPRGETYEQYF,TGTGCCAGCAGCCCCAGGGGGGAGACCTACGAGCAGTACTTC
TRBD1,TRBV4-3,TRBJ2-5,CASSQVLGTGETQYF,TGCGCCAGCAGCCAAGTCCTCGGGACAGGGGAGACCCAGTACTTC
TRBD2,TRBV13,TRBJ2-2,CASSSSGLAANTGELFF,TGTGCCAGCAGCAGTAGCGGGCTAGCCGCGAACACCGGGGAGCTGTTTTTT
TRBD2,TRBV4-2,TRBJ2-3,CASSQTPGGGTDTQYF,TGTGCCAGCAGCCAGACCCCGGGGGGGGGCACAGATACGCAGTATTTT